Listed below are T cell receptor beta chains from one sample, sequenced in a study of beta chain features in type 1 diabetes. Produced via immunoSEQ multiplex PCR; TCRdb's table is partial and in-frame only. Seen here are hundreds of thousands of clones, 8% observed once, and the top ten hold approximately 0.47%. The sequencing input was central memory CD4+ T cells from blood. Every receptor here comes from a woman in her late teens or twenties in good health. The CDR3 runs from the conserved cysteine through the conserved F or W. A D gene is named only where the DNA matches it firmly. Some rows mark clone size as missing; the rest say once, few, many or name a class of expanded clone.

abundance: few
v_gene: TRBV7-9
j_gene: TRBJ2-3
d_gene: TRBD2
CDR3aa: CASSLKRETLADTQYF
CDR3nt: TGTGCCAGCAGCCTCAAGCGGGAGACACTTGCGGATACGCAGTATTTT

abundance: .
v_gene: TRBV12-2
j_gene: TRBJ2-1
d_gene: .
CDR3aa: CASRLTSGKGSYNEQFF
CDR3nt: TGTGCAAGTCGCTTAACTAGCGGGAAGGGCTCCTACAATGAGCAGTTCTTC

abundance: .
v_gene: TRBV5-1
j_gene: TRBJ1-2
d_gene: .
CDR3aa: CASSLGATGSYGYTF
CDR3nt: TGCGCCAGCAGCTTGGGTGCGACAGGCAGCTATGGCTACACCTTC

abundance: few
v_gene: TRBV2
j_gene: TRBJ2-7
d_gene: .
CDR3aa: CASRNEQGGEQYF
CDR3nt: TGTGCCAGCAGGAATGAACAGGGTGGCGAGCAGTACTTC

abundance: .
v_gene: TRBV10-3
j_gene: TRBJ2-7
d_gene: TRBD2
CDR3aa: CAISTGLAGNYEQYF
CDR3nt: TGTGCCATCAGTACGGGACTAGCGGGTAATTACGAGCAGTACTTC

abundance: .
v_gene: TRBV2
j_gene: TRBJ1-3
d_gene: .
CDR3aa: CASSAGPLSGNTIYF
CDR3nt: TGTGCCAGCAGTGCAGGGCCCCTCTCTGGAAACACCATATATTTT

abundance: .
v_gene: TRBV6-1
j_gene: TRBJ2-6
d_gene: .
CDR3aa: CASTSAGSGANVLTF
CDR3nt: TGTGCCAGCACCTCGGCTGGGTCTGGGGCCAACGTCCTGACTTTC

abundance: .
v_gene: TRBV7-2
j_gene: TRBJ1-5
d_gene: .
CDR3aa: CASSFVGANQPQHF
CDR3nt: TGTGCCAGCAGCTTCGTGGGGGCCAATCAGCCCCAGCATTTT

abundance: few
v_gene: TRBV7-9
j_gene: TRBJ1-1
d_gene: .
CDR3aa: CASSKGGNTEAFF
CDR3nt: TGTGCCAGCAGCAAAGGGGGAAACACTGAAGCTTTCTTT

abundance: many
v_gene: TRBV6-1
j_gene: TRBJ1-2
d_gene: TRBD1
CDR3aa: CASRGQGASNYGYTF
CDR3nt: TGTGCCAGCCGCGGACAGGGGGCTTCTAACTATGGCTACACCTTC

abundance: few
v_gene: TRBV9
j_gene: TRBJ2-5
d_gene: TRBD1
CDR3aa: CASSVAPLGTGYQETQYF
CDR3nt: TGTGCCAGCAGCGTAGCCCCCTTGGGGACAGGGTATCAAGAGACCCAGTACTTC

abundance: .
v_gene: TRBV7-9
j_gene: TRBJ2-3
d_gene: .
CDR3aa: CASSRSSQGSDTQYF
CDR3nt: TGCGCCAGCAGCCGAAGCTCGCAGGGATCAGATACGCAGTATTTT

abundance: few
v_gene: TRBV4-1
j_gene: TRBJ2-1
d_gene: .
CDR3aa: CASSQEGVSYNEQFF
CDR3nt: TGCGCCAGCAGCCAAGAGGGGGTTTCCTACAATGAGCAGTTCTTC

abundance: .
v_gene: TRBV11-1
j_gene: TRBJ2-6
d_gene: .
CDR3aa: CASSRVTGANVLTF
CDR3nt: TGTGCCAGCAGTAGGGTGACTGGGGCCAACGTCCTGACTTTC

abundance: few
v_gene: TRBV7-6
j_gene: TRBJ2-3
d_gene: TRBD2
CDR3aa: CASSWEGRGDTQYF
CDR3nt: TGTGCCAGCAGCTGGGAGGGCCGCGGGGATACGCAGTATTTT

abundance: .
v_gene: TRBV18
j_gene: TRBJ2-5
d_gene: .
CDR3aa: CASSTQETQYF
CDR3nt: TGTGCCAGCTCGACGCAAGAGACCCAGTACTTC

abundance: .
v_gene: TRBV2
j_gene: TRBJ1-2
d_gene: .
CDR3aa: CASSRGTLGYGYTF
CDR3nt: TGTGCCAGCAGTAGGGGGACCCTCGGGTATGGCTACACCTTC

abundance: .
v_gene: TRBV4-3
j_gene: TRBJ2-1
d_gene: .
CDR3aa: CASSQDHEGYNEQFF
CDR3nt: TGCGCCAGCAGCCAAGATCATGAAGGATACAATGAGCAGTTCTTC

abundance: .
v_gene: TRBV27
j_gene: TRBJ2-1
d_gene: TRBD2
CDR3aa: CASRLAGEPSMNEQFF
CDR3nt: TGTGCCAGCAGACTAGCGGGAGAGCCGAGTATGAATGAGCAGTTCTTC

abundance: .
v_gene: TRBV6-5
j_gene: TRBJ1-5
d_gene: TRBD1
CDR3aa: CATRDRGLKHF
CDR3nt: TGTGCCACTCGCGACAGGGGATTGAAGCATTTT

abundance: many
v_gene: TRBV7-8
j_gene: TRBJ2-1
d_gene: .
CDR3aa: CASSLVSPAEKYNEQFF
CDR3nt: TGTGCCAGCAGCTTAGTGTCTCCGGCGGAGAAATACAATGAGCAGTTCTTC

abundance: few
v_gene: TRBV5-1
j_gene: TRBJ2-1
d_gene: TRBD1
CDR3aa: CASSLRAGGQGMSNEQFF
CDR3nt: TGCGCCAGCAGCTTGCGGGCTGGGGGACAGGGGATGAGCAATGAGCAGTTCTTC

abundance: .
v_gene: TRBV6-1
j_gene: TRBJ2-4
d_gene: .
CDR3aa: CASSEPLLAKNIQYF
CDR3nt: TGTGCCAGCAGTGAACCCCTGTTAGCCAAAAACATTCAGTACTTC

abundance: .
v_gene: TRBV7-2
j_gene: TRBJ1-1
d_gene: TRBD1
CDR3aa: CASSPTGGNTEAFF
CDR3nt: TGTGCCAGCAGCCCGACAGGGGGAAACACTGAAGCTTTCTTT